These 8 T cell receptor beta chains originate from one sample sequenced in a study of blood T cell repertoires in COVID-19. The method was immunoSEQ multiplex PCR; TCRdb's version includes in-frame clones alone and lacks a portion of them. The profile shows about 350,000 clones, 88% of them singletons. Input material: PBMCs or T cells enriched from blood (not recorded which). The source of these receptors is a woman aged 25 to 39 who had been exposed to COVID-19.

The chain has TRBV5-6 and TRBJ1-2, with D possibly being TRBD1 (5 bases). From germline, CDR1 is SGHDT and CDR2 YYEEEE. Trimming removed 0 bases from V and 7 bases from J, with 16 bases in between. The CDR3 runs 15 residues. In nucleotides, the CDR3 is TGTGCCAGCAGCTTGGCAAATTCAGGGTCGAGTGGCTACACCTTC. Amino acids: CASSLANSGSSGYTF.

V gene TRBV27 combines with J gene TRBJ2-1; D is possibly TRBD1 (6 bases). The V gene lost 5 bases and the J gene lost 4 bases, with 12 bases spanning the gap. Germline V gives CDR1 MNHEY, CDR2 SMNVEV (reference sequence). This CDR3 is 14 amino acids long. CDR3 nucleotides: TGTGCCAGCAGTGACCAGGGGATATACAATGAGCAGTTCTTC. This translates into CASSDQGIYNEQFF.

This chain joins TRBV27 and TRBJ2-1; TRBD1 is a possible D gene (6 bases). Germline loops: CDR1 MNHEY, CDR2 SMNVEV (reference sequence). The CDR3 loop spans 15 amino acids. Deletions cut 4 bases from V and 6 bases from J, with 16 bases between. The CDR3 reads CASSSWDTPTNEQFF. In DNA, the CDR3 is TGTGCCAGCAGTTCCTGGGACACACCCACCAATGAGCAGTTCTTC.

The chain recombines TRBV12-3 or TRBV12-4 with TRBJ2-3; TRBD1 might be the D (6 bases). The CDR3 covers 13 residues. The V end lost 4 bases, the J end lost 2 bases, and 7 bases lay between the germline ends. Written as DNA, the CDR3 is TGTGCCAGCAGTTACAGGGCCACAGATACGCAGTATTTT. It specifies CASSYRATDTQYF.

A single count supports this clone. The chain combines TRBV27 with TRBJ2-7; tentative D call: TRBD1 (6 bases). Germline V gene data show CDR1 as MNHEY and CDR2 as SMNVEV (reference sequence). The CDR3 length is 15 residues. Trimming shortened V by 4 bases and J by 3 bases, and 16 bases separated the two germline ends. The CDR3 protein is CASSSDPTGSYEQYF. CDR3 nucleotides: TGTGCCAGCAGTTCAGACCCTACAGGGAGCTACGAGCAGTACTTC.

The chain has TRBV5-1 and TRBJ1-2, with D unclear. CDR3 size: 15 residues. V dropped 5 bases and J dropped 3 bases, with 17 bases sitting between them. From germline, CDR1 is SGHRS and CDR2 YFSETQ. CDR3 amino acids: CASRRVAQQDYGYTF. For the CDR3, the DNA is TGCGCCAGCAGGAGAGTGGCCCAGCAGGACTATGGCTACACCTTC.

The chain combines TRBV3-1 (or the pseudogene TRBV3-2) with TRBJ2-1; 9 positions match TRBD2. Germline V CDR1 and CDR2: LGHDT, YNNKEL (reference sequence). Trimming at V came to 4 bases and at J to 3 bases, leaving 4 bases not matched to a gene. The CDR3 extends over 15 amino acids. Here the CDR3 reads CASSLSGSFYNEQFF. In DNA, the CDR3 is TGTGCCAGCAGCCTTAGCGGGAGTTTCTACAATGAGCAGTTCTTC.

In DNA, the CDR3 is TGTGCCAGTAGTATACTCCCTTGGGACATAGGTGAAAAACTGTTTTTT. Translated: CASSILPWDIGEKLFF. V is TRBV19 and J is TRBJ1-4; a possible D gene is TRBD1 (6 bases). CDR3 length: 16 amino acids. CDR1 and CDR2 (germline): LNHDA, SQIVND (reference sequence). Trimming stripped 2 bases from V and 7 bases from J, with 17 bases between.